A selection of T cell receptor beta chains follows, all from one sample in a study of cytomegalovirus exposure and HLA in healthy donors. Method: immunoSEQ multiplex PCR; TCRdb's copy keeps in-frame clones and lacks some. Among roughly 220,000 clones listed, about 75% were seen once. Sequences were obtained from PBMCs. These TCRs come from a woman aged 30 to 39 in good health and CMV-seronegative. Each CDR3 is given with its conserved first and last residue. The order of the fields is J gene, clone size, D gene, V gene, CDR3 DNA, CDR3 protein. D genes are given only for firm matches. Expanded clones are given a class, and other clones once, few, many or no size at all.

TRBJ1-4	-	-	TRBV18	TGTGCCAGCTCACCACGGGTGACTATTGGAACTAATGAAAAACTGTTTTTT	CASSPRVTIGTNEKLFF
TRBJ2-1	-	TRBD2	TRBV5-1	TGCGCCAGCAGCTTCGGACTAGCGGGGGGTAATGGTGAGCAGTTCTTC	CASSFGLAGGNGEQFF
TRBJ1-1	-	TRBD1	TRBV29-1	TGCAGCGTTGATCTACAGGGGGCCGCTGAAGCTTTCTTT	CSVDLQGAAEAFF
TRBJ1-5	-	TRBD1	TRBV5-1	TGCGCCAGCAGCACATGGAGAATGGACAGGGGTAGCAATCAGCCCCAGCATTTT	CASSTWRMDRGSNQPQHF
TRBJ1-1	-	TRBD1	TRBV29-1	TGCAGCGTCGGGGACAGGGGCACTGAAGCTTTCTTT	CSVGDRGTEAFF
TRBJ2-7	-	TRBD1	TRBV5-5	TGTGCCAGCAGCTTACTGCGCGGGACAGGGGTCGACGAGCAGTACTTC	CASSLLRGTGVDEQYF
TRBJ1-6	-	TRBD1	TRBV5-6	TGTGCCAGCAGCTTTTCAGGGGGTGTATCTAATTCACCCCTCCACTTT	CASSFSGGVSNSPLHF
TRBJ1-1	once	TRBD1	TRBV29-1	TGCACGCGCGAGGACAGGGAAACTGAAGCTTTCTTT	CTREDRETEAFF
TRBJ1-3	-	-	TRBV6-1	TGTGCCAGCAGTGCTTGGGACACTGGAAACACCATATATTTT	CASSAWDTGNTIYF
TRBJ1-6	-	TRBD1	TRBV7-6	TGTGCCAGCAGCTCCAGACCCGACAGGGGTAATTCACCCCTCCACTTT	CASSSRPDRGNSPLHF
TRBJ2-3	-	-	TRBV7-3	TGTGCCAGCAGCACCCGACTAGGCGGCACAGATACGCAGTATTTT	CASSTRLGGTDTQYF
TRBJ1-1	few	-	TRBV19	TGTGACAGTAGTAAGACAGGACAGAACACTGAAGCTTTCTTC	CDSSKTGQNTEAFF
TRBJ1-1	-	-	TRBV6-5	TGTGCCAGCAGTGAACAAGGACAGACTGAAGCTTTCTTT	CASSEQGQTEAFF
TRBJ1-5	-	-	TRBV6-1	TGTGCCAGCAGCCCCTTACAGGGAAATTATCAGCCCCAGCATTTT	CASSPLQGNYQPQHF
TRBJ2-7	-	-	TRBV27	TGTGCCAGCAGTTCTGGACTAACCTACGAGCAGTACTTC	CASSSGLTYEQYF
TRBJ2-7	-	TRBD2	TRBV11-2	TGTGCCAGCAGCTTAGTTCTAGCGGGAGTGCACGAGCAGTACTTC	CASSLVLAGVHEQYF
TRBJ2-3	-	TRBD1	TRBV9	TGTGCCAGCAGCCCCGGGACAGCGGTGGATACGCAGTATTTT	CASSPGTAVDTQYF
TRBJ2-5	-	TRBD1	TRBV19	TGTGCCAGTAGTACGGACAGGGGAGAGACCCAGTACTTC	CASSTDRGETQYF
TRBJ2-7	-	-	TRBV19	TGTGCCAGTAGTCCCGAGGACAGACCTACGTCGGAGCAGTACTTC	CASSPEDRPTSEQYF
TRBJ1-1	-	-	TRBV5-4	TGTGCCAGCAACCCGACAGGAGGCACTGAAGCTTTCTTT	CASNPTGGTEAFF
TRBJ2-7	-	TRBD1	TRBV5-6	TGTGCCAGCAGCTTGGATTACAGGGGATCCTACGAGCAGTACTTC	CASSLDYRGSYEQYF
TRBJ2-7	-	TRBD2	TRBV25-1	TGTGCCAGCGGGGCGGGACTAGTCCCCCACGAGCAGTACTTC	CASGAGLVPHEQYF
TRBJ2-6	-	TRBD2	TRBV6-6	TGTGCCAGCATTAAAGGGACTAGCGGCTTCAACGTCCTGACTTTC	CASIKGTSGFNVLTF
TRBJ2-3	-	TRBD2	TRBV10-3	TGTGCCATCAGTGGACTAGCGGGAACTCTTAGCACAGATACGCAGTATTTT	CAISGLAGTLSTDTQYF
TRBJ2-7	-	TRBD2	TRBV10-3	TGTGCCACCTTAGCGGGGAGCTCCTACGAGCAGTACTTC	CATLAGSSYEQYF
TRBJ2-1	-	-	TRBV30	TGTGCCCTGGGGCAAAACAATGAGCAGTTCTTC	CALGQNNEQFF
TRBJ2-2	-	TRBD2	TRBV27	TGTGCCAGCAGTTTAGCGGGGGGGCTCCCTTTGCTCGGGGAGCTGTTTTTT	CASSLAGGLPLLGELFF
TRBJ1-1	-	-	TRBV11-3	TGTGCCAGCAGCTTTCAGGGGCCGAACACTGAAGCTTTCTTT	CASSFQGPNTEAFF
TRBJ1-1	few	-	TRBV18	TGTGCCAGCTCACCGAGGGGGGGTGTAGCTTTCTTT	CASSPRGGVAFF
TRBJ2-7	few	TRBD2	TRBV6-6	TGTGCCAGCAGTTACTCACCCCTAGCGGCCAACTACGAGCAGTACTTC	CASSYSPLAANYEQYF
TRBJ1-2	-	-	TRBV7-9	TGTGCCAGCAGCTCTTCTACTAACTATGGCTACACCTTC	CASSSSTNYGYTF
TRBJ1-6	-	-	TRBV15	TGTGCCACCAGCCTCAGGGCAAGGGTTGATTCACCCCTCCACTTT	CATSLRARVDSPLHF
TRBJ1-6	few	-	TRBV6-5	TGTGCCAGCAGTGGAACAGCCTCCAGTTCACCCCTCCACTTT	CASSGTASSSPLHF
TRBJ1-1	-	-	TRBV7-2	TGTGCCAGCAGCTTAGGTGGGTTGGGCAGTGAAGCTTTCTTT	CASSLGGLGSEAFF
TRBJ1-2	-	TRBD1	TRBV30	TGTGCCTGGAACCTAGGACAGGGGGAAGGCTACACCTTC	CAWNLGQGEGYTF
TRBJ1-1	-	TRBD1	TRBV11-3	TGTGCCAGCAGTTTACAGGGGGCAAGGACTGAAGCTTTCTTT	CASSLQGARTEAFF
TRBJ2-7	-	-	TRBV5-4	TGTGCCAGCAGACGTGACGGCGGCTACGAGCAGTACTTC	CASRRDGGYEQYF
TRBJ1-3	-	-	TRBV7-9	TGTGCCAGCAGCCCCCGAGGGAGGTTTTCTGGAAACACCATATATTTT	CASSPRGRFSGNTIYF
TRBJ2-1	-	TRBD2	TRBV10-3	TGTGCCATCAGGGGACTAGCGGGAGGGCCGCACAATGAGCAGTTCTTC	CAIRGLAGGPHNEQFF
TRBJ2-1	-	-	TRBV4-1	TGCGCCAGCAGCCCTTTTGGACTGAAGAGCTCCTACAATGAGCAGTTCTTC	CASSPFGLKSSYNEQFF
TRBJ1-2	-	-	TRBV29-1	TGCAGCGTCTCCGGCAGGGTTAACTATGGCTACACCTTC	CSVSGRVNYGYTF